The next 17 T cell receptor beta chains were all read from a single sample in a study of T cell responses to AZD1222 COVID-19 vaccine. Profiled with immunoSEQ multiplex PCR; TCRdb holds only in-frame clones, not every one. The sample holds 150,000 or so clones, approximately 89% seen once. The sample in question was peripheral blood, obtained 28 days after the second AZD1222 dose. All receptors come from an adult who received the AZD1222 COVID-19 vaccine.

The chain employs TRBV28 and TRBJ2-5; the D call may be TRBD1 or TRBD2 (5 bases each). This CDR3 comprises 15 residues. The V gene's germline CDR1 is MDHEN and CDR2 SYDVKM. With 0 bases removed from V and 5 bases from J, the gap between germline ends came to 13 bases. The CDR3 nucleotides are TGTGCCAGCAGTTTATGGGGGGAGTACGCGGAGACCCAGTACTTC. Encoded protein: CASSLWGEYAETQYF. The full variable domain, with the rest looked up from reference TRBV28 and TRBJ2-5, is DVKVTQSSRYLVKRTGEKVFLECVQDMDHENMFWYRQDPGLGLRLIYFSYDVKMKEKGDIPEGYSVSREKKERFSLILESASTNQTSMYLCASSLWGEYAETQYFGPGTRLLVL.

The chain combines TRBV3-1 (or the pseudogene TRBV3-2) with TRBJ2-1, with D hard to call. This CDR3 has 14 residues. The V gene's germline CDR1 is LGHDT and CDR2 YNNKEL (reference sequence). Trimming removed 0 bases from V and 6 bases from J, with 9 bases in between. DNA of the CDR3: TGTGCCAGCAGCCAAGATCTGACGAGCAATGAGCAGTTCTTC. Amino acid sequence: CASSQDLTSNEQFF.

About this clone itself: This sample also contains other DNA sequences that code for the same CDR3. The chain joins TRBV27 to TRBJ2-7; D unresolved. CDR3 size: 12 residues. The germline V gene encodes CDR1 MNHEY and CDR2 SMNVEV (reference sequence). V lost 5 bases, J lost 3 bases, and 8 bases lay in between. CDR3 sequence reads: CASSPTGYEQYF. The CDR3 DNA sequence: TGTGCCAGCAGTCCCACGGGCTACGAGCAGTACTTC.

The rearrangement links TRBV7-3 to TRBJ2-2; D unresolved. V lost 5 bases and J 0 bases, leaving 7 bases between the germline ends. Germline V lookup: CDR1 SGHTA, CDR2 FQGTGA. This CDR3 contains 14 residues. The CDR3 coding sequence is TGTGCCAGCAGCCTCGCAACGAACACCGGGGAGCTGTTTTTT. Translation: CASSLATNTGELFF.

The genes are TRBV6-1 and TRBJ2-3; D might be TRBD2 (6 bases). Germline V lookup: CDR1 MNHNS, CDR2 SASEGT. The CDR3 spans 15 residues. Trimming cost V 2 bases and J 4 bases, with 13 bases left between them. The CDR3: CASSERAGRADTQYF. CDR3 bases: TGTGCCAGCAGTGAAAGGGCGGGACGAGCAGATACGCAGTATTTT.

The genes are TRBV19 and TRBJ1-4; 10 positions agree with TRBD1. Losses at the gene ends were 3 bases for V and 7 bases for J; bases not matched to a gene: 5. The CDR3 runs to 15 residues. Germline CDR1 LNHDA, CDR2 SQIVND (reference sequence). CDR3 DNA: TGTGCCAGTAGTATGAGGGGGGACAGGGGTGAAAAACTGTTTTTT. Its translation is CASSMRGDRGEKLFF.

The chain recombines TRBV13 with TRBJ2-1; D unresolved. This CDR3 spans 12 amino acids. Germline loops: CDR1 PRHDT, CDR2 FYEKMQ (reference sequence). Trimming pared 1 base from V and 9 bases from J, leaving 7 bases between. CDR3 coding DNA: TGTGCCAGCAGCTTAGTCCCTCGTGAGCAGTTCTTC. Its translation is CASSLVPREQFF.

The chain links TRBV2 to TRBJ1-5, with D unresolved. The V end was cut by 7 bases, the J end by 1 base, with 14 bases between. The CDR3 spans 15 residues. Per germline, CDR1 SNHLY and CDR2 FYNNEI. The CDR3 region is CASTLGLGSNQPQHF. CDR3 nucleotide sequence: TGTGCCAGCACACTAGGTTTAGGGAGCAATCAGCCCCAGCATTTT.

The CDR3 nucleotides are TGTGCCAGCAGTTTTTCTAATGAGCAGTTCTTC. Translating it yields CASSFSNEQFF. The chain couples TRBV12-3 or TRBV12-4 to TRBJ2-1, with D unresolved. The CDR3 spans 11 residues. V lost 3 bases and J 7 bases, leaving 4 bases between the germline ends.

The CDR3 DNA sequence: TGTGCCAGCAGCCAATTTCGGGGCGGGAGCACAGATACGCAGTATTTT. As protein: CASSQFRGGSTDTQYF. This chain links TRBV4-2 with TRBJ2-3; D might be TRBD1 or TRBD2, each matching 5 bases. Germline CDR1 is LGHNA and CDR2 is YNFKEQ. The CDR3 extends over 16 amino acids. Trimming removed 2 bases from V and 0 bases from J, with 12 bases in between.

This chain uses TRBV5-1 with TRBJ2-5; 16 bases agree with TRBD2. The CDR3 is made up of 17 amino acids. Germline V gene sequence: CDR1 SGHRS, CDR2 YFSETQ. V was clipped by 1 base and J by 3 bases; unmatched bases: 3. The CDR3 coding sequence is TGCGCCAGCAGCTTGCCCGGGACTAGCGGGGGGGAAGAGACCCAGTACTTC. This encodes CASSLPGTSGGEETQYF.

The chain recombines TRBV3-1 (or the pseudogene TRBV3-2) with TRBJ1-1; tentatively, D is TRBD1 (6 bases). The CDR3 is 14 residues long. The germline V and J ends were trimmed by 3 bases and 6 bases, with 14 bases remaining between them. Looked up from germline, CDR1 is LGHDT and CDR2 is YNNKEL (reference sequence). In nucleotides, the CDR3 is TGTGCCAGCAGCCATCGGCAGGGGAGGGCTGAAGCTTTCTTT. Its translation: CASSHRQGRAEAFF.

This chain uses TRBV12-3 or TRBV12-4 with TRBJ1-1; D gene uncertain. Deletions cut 6 bases from V and 0 bases from J, with 8 bases between. The CDR3 contains 13 residues. The chain's CDR3 is CASSRRVNTEAFF. The CDR3 DNA reads as TGTGCCAGCAGCAGAAGGGTGAACACTGAAGCTTTCTTT.

The rearrangement uses TRBV3-1 (or the pseudogene TRBV3-2) and TRBJ1-4; D gene uncertain. CDR1 LGHDT and CDR2 YNNKEL come from the germline V gene (reference sequence). Deletions cut 4 bases from V and 11 bases from J, with 23 bases between. This CDR3 has 16 amino acids. The CDR3 region has the DNA TGTGCCAGCAGCCCCATGCCGTCCCCCATGGTGAGGAAACTGTTTTTT. This gives the protein CASSPMPSPMVRKLFF.

The chain joins TRBV28 to TRBJ1-6; D is unresolved. Germline assignment: CDR1 MDHEN and CDR2 SYDVKM. This CDR3 is built from 15 residues. With 5 bases removed from V and 2 bases from J, the gap between germline ends came to 10 bases. The CDR3 sequence is CASSPDKPYNSPLHF. In DNA form, the CDR3 reads TGTGCCAGCAGTCCCGACAAGCCCTATAATTCACCCCTCCACTTT.

Worth noting for this clone: Distinct nucleotide sequences in the sample also encode this CDR3. The CDR3, as DNA: TGTGCCAGCAGCTCAGGACAGGGGGACTATGGCTACACCTTC. Translation: CASSSGQGDYGYTF. V is TRBV6-5 and J is TRBJ1-2; 10 nucleotides align to TRBD1. The CDR3 covers 14 residues. J was trimmed by 3 bases and V by 6 bases; bases with no gene match: 4. Germline values: CDR1 MNHEY, CDR2 SVGAGI.

The chain is built from TRBV5-1 and TRBJ2-2; D uncertain. V lost 1 base to trimming and J lost 0 bases, with 10 bases between them. Per the germline V gene, CDR1 is SGHRS and CDR2 is YFSETQ. CDR3 size: 16 residues. CDR3 loop: CASSLSPPTNTGELFF. The CDR3 DNA follows: TGCGCCAGCAGCTTGTCGCCCCCCACGAACACCGGGGAGCTGTTTTTT.